The clone carrying this T cell receptor beta chain was seen ten or more times. Antigen specificity is unknown. This entry is derived from a study of human T cells and chemical hapten exposure. Study in general: Patch tests applied 0.01% DPC to the upper back, read at 6 days.

In the authors' workflow: Per-sample TCR counts ranged from about 20,000 to 700,000, median 95,638. TCRdb ran MiXCR on the RACE reads and lists one entry per CDR3 protein. TCRdb's processing, not the study's, gives the V and J calls here. The table records about 84,000 distinct CDR3 sequences, approximately 11% of them present only once. Whole-study results and caveats: As patch test score rose, PT1 expanded TCR counts tended to rise as well.

From germline, CDR1 is MNHEY and CDR2 SVGAGI. The CDR3 consists of 15 residues. Trimming removed 2 bases from V and 0 bases from J, with 10 bases in between. Time point: patch test 3, about 24 weeks after DPC sensitization. Treatment: therapeutic diphenylcyclopropenone sensitization with weekly scalp DPC. This TCR derives from a woman between 50 and 59 years old with alopecia areata. Some clones in this sample may be carry-over from other donors' samples. Specimen: whole blood, collected in connection with sensitization to the hapten diphenylcyclopropenone (DPC). This rearrangement joins TRBV6-5 to TRBJ1-1, with D possibly TRBD1 on 5 matching bases. CDR3 loop: CASSYEGRMNTEAFF. CDR3 nucleotides: TGTGCCAGCAGTTACGAGGGGCGCATGAACACTGAAGCTTTCTTT.